The sequence of this T cell receptor (beta chain) was determined in a study of cytomegalovirus exposure and HLA in healthy donors. This CDR3 contains 16 residues. With V trimmed by 1 base and J by 6 bases, 12 bases remained unmatched. CDR1 is SEHNR, CDR2 FQNEAQ, per germline (reference sequence). When sampled, the donors appeared nominally healthy, though they likely had unrecorded immune exposures. This clone showed up just a few times. Its antigen is not identified. PCR primers comprised 60 Vbeta and 13 Jbeta primers. Assay used: immunoSEQ multiplex PCR; TCRdb lists only in-frame clones, some missing. The sample lists some 150,000 clones; roughly three fifths were seen once. Study-level results: In a later analysis, TCR beta V- and J-gene trimming was associated with a missense DCLRE1C variant.

Sequencing was done on a sample of PBMCs. J is TRBJ2-7 and V is TRBV7-9; TRBD1 matches at 7 bases. The sequence derives from a woman between 40 and 50 years old in good health and CMV-seronegative. The CDR3 DNA reads as TGTGCCAGCAGCTTAGGACCGGGACAGCTTTACGTCGAGCAGTACTTC. Protein product: CASSLGPGQLYVEQYF.